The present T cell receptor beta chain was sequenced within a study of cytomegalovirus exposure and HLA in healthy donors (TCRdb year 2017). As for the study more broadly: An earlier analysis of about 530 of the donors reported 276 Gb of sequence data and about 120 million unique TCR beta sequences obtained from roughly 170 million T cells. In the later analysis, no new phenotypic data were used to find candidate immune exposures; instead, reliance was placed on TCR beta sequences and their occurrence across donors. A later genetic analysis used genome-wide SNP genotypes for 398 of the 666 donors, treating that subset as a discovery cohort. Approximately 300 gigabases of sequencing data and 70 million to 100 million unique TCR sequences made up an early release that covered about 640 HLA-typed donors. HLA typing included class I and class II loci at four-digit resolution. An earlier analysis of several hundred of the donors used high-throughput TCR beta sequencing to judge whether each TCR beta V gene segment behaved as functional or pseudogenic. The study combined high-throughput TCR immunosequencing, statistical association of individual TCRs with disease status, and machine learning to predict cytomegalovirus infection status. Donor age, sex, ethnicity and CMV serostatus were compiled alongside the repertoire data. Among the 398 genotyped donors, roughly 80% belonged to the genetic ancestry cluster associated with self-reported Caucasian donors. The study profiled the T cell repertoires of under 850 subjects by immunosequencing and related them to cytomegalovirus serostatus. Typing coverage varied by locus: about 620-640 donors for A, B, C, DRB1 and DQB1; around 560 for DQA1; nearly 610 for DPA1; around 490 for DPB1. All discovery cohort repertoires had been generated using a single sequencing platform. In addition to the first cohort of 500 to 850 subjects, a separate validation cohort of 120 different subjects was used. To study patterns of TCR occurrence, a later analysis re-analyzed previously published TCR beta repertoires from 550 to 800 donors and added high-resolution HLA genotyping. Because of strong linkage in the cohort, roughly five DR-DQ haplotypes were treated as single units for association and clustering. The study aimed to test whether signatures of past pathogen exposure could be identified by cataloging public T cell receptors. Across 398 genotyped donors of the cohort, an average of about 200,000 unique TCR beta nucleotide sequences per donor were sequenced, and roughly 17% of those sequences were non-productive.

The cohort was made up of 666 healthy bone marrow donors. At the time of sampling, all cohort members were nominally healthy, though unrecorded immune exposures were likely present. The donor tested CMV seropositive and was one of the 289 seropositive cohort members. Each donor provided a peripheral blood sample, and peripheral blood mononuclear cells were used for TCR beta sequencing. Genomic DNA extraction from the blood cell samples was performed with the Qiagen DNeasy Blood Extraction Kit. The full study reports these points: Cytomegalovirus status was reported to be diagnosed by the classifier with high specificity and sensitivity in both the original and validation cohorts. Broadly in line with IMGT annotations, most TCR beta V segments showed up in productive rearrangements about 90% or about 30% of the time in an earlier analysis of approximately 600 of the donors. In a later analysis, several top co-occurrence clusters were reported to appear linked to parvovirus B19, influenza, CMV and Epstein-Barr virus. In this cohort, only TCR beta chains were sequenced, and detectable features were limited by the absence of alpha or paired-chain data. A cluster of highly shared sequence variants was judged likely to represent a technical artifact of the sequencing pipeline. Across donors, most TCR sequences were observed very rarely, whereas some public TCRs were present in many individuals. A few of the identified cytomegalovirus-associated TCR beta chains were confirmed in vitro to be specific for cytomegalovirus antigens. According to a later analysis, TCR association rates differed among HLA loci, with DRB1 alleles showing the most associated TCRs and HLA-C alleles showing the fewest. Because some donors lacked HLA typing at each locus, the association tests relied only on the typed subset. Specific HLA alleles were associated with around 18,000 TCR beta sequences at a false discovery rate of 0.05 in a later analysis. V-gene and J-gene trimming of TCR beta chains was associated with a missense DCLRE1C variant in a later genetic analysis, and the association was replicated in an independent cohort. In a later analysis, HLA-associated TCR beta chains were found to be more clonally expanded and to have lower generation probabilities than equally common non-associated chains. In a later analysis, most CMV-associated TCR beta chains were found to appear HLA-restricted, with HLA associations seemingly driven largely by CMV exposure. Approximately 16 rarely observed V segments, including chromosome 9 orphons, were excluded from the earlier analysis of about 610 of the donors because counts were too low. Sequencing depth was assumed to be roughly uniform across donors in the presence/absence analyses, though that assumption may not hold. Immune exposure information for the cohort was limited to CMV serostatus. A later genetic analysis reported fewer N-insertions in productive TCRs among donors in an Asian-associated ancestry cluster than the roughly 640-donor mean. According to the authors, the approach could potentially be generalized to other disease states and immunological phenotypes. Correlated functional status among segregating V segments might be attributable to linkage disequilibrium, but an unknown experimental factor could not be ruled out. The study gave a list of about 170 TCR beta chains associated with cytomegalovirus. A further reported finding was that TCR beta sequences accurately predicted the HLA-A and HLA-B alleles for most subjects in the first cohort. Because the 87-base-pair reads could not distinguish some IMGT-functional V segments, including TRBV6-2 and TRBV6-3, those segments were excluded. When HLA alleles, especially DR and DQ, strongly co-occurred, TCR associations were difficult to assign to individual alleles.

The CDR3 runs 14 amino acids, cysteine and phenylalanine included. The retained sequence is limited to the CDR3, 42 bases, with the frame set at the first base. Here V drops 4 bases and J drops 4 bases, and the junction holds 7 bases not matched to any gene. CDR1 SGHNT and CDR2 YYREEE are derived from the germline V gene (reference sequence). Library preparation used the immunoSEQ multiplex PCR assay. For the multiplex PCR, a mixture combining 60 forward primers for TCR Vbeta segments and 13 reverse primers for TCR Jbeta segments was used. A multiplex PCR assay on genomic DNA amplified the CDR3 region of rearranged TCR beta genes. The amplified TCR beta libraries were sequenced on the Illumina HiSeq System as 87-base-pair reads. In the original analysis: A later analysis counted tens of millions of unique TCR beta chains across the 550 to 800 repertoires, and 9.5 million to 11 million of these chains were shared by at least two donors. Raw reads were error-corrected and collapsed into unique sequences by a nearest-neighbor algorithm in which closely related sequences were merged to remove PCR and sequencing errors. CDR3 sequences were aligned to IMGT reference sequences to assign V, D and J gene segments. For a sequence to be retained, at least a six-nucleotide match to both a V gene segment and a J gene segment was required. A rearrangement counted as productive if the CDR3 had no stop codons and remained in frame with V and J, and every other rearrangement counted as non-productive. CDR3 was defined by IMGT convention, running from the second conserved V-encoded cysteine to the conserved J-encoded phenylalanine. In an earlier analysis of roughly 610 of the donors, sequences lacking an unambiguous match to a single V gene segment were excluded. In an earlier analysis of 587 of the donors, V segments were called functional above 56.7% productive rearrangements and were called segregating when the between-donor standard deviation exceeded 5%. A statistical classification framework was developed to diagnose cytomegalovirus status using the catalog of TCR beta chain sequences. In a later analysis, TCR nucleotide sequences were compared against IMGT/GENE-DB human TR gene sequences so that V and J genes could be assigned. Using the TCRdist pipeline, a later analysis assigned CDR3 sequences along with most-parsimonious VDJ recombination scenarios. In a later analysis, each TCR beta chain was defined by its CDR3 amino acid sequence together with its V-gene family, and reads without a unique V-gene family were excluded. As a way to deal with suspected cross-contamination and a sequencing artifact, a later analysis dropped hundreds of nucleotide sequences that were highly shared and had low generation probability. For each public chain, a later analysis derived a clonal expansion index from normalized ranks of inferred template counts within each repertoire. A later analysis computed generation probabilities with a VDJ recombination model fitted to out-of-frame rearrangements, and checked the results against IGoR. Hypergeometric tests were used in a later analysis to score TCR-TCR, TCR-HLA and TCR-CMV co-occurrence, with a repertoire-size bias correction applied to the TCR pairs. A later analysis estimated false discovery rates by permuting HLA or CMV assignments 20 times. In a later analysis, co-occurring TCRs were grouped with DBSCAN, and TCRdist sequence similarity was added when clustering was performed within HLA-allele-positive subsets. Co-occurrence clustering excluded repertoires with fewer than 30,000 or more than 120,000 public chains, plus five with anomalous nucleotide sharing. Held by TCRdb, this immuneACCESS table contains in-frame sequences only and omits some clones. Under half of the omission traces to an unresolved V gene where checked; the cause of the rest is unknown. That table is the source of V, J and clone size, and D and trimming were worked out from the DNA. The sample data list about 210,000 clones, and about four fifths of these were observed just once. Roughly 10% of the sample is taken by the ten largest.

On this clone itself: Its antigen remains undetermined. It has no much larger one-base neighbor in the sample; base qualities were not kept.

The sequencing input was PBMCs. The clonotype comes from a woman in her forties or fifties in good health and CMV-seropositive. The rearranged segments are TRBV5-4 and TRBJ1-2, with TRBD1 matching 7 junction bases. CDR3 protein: CASSPWAGGYGYTF. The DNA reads TGTGCCAGCAGCCCTTGGGCAGGGGGCTATGGCTACACCTTC. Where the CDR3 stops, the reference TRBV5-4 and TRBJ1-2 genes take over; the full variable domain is ETGVTQSPTHLIKTRGQQVTLRCSSQSGHNTVSWYQQALGQGPQFIFQYYREEENGRGNFPPRFSGLQFPNYSSELNVNALELDDSALYLCASSPWAGGYGYTFGSGTRLTVV.